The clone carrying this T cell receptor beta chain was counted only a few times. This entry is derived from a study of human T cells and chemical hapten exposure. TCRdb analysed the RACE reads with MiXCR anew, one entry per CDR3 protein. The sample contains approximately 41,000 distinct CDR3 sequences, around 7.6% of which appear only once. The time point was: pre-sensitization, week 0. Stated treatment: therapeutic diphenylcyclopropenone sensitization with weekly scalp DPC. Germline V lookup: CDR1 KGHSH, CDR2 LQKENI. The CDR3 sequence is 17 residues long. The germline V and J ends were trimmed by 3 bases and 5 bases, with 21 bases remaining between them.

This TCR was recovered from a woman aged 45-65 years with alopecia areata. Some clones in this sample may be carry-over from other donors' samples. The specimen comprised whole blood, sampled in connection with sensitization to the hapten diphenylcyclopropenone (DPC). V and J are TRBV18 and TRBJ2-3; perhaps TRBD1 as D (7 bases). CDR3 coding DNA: TGTGCCAGCTCACCGAGTGAGGGGGCAGGGAGGAGAGATACGCAGTATTTT. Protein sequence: CASSPSEGAGRRDTQYF.